One and the same sample provided the 2 T cell receptor beta chains below, sequenced in a study of control samples from healthy donors and cancer patients. Sequenced by immunoSEQ multiplex PCR; TCRdb stores in-frame clones only, minus some. The sample shows roughly 60,000 clones, roughly 92% of them seen only once. Sequencing was carried out using blood. Receptor source: a man aged 25-40 years in good health.

The chain joins TRBV7-9 to TRBJ1-1; no clear D gene. Germline CDR1 SEHNR, CDR2 FQNEAQ (reference sequence). V lost 3 bases and J 0 bases, leaving 8 bases between the germline ends. The CDR3 length is 14 residues. DNA for the CDR3: TGTGCCAGCAGCTTGATGGGTATGAACACTGAAGCTTTCTTT. Its translation is CASSLMGMNTEAFF.

The rearrangement links TRBV19 to TRBJ2-5, with D perhaps matching TRBD1 (6 bases). The ends were cut back, 6 bases at V and 10 bases at J, with 21 bases in the middle. CDR1 and CDR2 from the germline V gene are LNHDA and SQIVND (reference sequence). This CDR3 has 14 residues. For the CDR3, the DNA is TGTGCCAGTAGAGGGTTGGGGGCCCGCGACGGCCAGTACTTC. Translating it yields CASRGLGARDGQYF. The entire variable domain, with the rest obtained from reference TRBV19 and TRBJ2-5, is as follows: DGGITQSPKYLFRKEGQNVTLSCEQNLNHDAMYWYRQDPGQGLRLIYYSQIVNDFQKGDIAEGYSVSREKKESFPLTVTSAQKNPTAFYLCASRGLGARDGQYFGPGTRLLVL.